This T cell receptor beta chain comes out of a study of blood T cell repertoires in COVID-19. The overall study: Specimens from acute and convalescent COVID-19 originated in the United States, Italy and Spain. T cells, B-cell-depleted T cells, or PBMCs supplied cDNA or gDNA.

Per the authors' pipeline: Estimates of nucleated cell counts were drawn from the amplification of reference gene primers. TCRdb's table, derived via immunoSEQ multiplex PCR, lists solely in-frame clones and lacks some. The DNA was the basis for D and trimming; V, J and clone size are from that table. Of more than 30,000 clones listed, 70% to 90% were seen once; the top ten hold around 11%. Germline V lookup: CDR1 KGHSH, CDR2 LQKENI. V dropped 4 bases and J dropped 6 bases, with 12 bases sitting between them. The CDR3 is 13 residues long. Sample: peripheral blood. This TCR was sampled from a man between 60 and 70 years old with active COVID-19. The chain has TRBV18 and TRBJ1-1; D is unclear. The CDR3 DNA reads TGTGCCAGCTCACAGACTGCGAGAGCTGAAGCTTTCTTT. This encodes CASSQTARAEAFF.